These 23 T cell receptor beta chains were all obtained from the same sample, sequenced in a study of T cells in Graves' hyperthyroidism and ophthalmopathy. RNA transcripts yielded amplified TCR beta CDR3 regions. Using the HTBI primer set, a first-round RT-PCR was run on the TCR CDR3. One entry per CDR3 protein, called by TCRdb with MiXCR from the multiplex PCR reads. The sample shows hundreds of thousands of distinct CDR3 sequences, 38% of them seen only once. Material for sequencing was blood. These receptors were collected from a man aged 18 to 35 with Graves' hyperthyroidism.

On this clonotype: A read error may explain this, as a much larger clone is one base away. The CDR3: CVSTADGRYEQYF. The CDR3 nucleotides read TGTGTCAGCACCGCGGACGGCCGCTACGAGCAGTACTTC. The chain links TRBV6-1 to TRBJ2-7; unclear D gene. Germline V gene lookup returns CDR1 MNHNS and CDR2 SASEGT. The CDR3 loop spans 13 amino acids.

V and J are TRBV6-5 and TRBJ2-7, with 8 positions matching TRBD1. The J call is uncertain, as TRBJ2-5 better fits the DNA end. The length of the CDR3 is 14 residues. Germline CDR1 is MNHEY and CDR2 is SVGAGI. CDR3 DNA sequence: TGTGCCAGCAGTTGGGTGGGACAGGAAGAGACCCAGTACTTC. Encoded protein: CASSWVGQEETQYF.

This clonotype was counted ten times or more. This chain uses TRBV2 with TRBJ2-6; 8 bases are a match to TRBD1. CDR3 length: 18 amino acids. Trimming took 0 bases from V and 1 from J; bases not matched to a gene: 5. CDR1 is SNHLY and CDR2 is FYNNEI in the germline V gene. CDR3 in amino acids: CASSEAGQGMSGANVLTF. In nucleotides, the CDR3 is TGTGCCAGCAGTGAAGCTGGACAGGGTATGTCTGGGGCCAACGTCCTGACTTTC.

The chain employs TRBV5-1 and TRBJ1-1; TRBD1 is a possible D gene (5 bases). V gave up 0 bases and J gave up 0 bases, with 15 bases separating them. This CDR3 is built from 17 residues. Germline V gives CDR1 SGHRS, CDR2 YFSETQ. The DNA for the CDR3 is TGCGCCAGCAGCTTGGAACAGGTGGGGCATTTGAACACTGAAGCTTTCTTT. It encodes CASSLEQVGHLNTEAFF.

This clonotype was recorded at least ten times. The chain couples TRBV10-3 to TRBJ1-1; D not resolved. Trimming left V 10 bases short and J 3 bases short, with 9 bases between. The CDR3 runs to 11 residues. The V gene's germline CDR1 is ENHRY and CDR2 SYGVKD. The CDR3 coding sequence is TGTGCCACCCAACCGGACACTGAAGCTTTCTTT. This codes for CATQPDTEAFF.

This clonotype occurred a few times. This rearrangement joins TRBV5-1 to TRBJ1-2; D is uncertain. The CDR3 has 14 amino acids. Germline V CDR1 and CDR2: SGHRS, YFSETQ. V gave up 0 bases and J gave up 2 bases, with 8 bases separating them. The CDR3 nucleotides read TGCGCCAGCAGCTTGGATGAAAGAAACTATGGCTACACCTTC. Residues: CASSLDERNYGYTF.

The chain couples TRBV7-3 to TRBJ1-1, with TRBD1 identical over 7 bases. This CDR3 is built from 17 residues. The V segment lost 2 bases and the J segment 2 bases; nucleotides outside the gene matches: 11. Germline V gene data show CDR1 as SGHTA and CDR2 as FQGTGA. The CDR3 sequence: CASSLEPEQGLNTEAFF. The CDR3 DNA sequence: TGTGCCAGCAGCTTAGAACCGGAACAGGGGTTAAACACTGAAGCTTTCTTT.

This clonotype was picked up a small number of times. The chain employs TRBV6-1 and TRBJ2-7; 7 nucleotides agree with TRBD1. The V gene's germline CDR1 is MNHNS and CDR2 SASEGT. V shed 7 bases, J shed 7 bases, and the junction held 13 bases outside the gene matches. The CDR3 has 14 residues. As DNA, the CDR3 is TGTGCCAGCACAGGGGGTGGGAGCGCGAGGGAGCAGTACTTC. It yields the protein CASTGGGSAREQYF.

This CDR3 is CASSSRSSGRALEETQYF. Here the CDR3 DNA reads TGTGCCAGCAGCTCTAGGAGTAGCGGGAGGGCCTTAGAAGAGACCCAGTACTTC. The chain links TRBV7-9 to TRBJ2-5; 11 nucleotides line up with TRBD2. Germline V gene data show CDR1 as SEHNR and CDR2 as FQNEAQ (reference sequence). The V and J ends lost 4 bases and 3 bases, in that order; junction bases with no gene match: 13. The CDR3 runs to 18 residues.

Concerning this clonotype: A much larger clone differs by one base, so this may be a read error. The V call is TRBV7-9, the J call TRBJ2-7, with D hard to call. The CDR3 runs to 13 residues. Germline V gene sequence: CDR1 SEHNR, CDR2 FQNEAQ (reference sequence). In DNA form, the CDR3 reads TGTGCCAGCAGCTCCGACAACTCCTACGAGCGGTACTTC. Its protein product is CASSSDNSYERYF.

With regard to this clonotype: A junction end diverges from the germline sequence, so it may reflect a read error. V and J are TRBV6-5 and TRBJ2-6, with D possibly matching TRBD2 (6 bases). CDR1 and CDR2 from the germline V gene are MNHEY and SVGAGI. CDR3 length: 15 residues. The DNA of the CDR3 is TGTGCCATCAGTTACGGGGAGGCTGGGGCCAACGTCCTGACTTTC. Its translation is CAISYGEAGANVLTF.

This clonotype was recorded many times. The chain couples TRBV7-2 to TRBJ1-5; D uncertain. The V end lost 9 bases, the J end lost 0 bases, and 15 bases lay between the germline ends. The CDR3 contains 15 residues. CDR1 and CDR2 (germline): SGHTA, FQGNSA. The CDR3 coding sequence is TGTGCCAGTGCACAGAACCATGATAGCAATCAGCCCCAGCATTTT. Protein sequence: CASAQNHDSNQPQHF. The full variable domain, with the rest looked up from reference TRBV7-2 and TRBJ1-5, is GAGVSQSPSNKVTEKGKDVELRCDPISGHTALYWYRQSLGQGLEFLIYFQGNSAPDKSGLPSDRFSAERTGGSVSTLTIQRTQQEDSAVYLCASAQNHDSNQPQHFGDGTRLSIL.

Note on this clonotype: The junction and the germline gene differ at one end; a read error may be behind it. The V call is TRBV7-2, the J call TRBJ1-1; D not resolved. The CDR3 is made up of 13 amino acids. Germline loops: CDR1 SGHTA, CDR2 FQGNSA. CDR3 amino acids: CASSQDLQRQAFF. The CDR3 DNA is TGCGCCAGCAGCCAAGATCTCCAAAGACAAGCTTTCTTT.

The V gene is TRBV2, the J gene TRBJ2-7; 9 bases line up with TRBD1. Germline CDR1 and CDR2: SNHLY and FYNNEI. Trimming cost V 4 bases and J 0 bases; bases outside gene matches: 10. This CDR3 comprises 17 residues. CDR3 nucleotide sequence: TGTGCCAGCAGTGCGGGACAGGGAGAACCCAGCTCCTACGAGCAGTACTTC. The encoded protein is CASSAGQGEPSSYEQYF.

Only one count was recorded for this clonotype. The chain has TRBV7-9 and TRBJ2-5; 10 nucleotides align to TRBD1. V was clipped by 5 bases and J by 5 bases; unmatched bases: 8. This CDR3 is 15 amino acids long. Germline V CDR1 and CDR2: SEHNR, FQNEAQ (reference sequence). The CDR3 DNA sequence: TGTGCCAGCAGCCTAGACAGGGGGCACCGGGAGACCCAGTACTTC. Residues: CASSLDRGHRETQYF.

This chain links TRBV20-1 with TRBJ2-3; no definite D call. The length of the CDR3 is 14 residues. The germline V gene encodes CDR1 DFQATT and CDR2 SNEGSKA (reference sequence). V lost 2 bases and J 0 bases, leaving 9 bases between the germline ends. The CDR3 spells CSARRGASTDTQYF. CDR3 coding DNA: TGCAGTGCTAGACGCGGAGCTAGCACAGATACGCAGTATTTT.

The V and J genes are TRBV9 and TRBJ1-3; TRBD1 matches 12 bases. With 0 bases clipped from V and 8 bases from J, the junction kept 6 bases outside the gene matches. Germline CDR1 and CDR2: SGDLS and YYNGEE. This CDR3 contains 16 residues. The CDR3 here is CASSVAPGQGADTIYF. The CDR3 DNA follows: TGTGCCAGCAGCGTAGCTCCGGGACAGGGGGCGGACACCATATATTTT.

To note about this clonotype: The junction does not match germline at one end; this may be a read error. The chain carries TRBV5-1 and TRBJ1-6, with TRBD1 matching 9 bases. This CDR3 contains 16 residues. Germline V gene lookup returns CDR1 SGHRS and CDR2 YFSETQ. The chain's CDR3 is CASSLATGGWNSPPHF. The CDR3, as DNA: TGCGCCAGCAGCTTGGCAACAGGGGGCTGGAATTCACCCCCCCACTTT.

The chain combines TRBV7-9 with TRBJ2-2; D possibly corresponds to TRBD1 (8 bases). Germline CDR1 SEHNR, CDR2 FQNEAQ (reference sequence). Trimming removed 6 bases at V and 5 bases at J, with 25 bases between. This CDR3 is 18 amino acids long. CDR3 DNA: TGTGCCAGCAGGCTTCCGGGAGGACAGGGAGTGTGGACCGGGGAGCTGTTTTTT. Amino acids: CASRLPGGQGVWTGELFF.

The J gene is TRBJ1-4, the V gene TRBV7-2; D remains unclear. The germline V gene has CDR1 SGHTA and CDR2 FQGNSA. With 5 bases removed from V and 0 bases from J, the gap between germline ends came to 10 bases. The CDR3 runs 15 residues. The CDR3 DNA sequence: TGTGCCAGCAGCCGGATTGGGACAACTAATGAAAAACTGTTTTTT. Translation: CASSRIGTTNEKLFF. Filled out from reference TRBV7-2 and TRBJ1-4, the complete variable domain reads GAGVSQSPSNKVTEKGKDVELRCDPISGHTALYWYRQSLGQGLEFLIYFQGNSAPDKSGLPSDRFSAERTGGSVSTLTIQRTQQEDSAVYLCASSRIGTTNEKLFFGSGTQLSVL.

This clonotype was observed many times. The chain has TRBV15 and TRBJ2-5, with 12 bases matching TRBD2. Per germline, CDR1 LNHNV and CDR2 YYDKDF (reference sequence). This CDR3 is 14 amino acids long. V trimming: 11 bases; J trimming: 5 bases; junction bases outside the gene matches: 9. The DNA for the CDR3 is TGTGCCGTAAGACTAGCGGGAGACGGGGAGACCCAGTACTTC. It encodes CAVRLAGDGETQYF.

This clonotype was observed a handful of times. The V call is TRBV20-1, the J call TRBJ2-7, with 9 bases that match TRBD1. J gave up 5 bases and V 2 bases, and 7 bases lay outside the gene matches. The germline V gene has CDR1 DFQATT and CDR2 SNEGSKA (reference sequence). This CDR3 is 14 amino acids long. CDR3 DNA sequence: TGCAGTGCTAGACCGGGACAGGGTTCCCACGAGCAGTACTTC. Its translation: CSARPGQGSHEQYF.

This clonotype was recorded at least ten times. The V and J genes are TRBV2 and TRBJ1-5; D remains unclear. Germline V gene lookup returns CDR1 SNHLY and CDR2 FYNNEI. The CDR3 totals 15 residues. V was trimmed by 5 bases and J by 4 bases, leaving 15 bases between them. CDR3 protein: CASSLTRRENQPQHF. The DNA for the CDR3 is TGTGCCAGCAGTCTTACCCGACGGGAGAATCAGCCCCAGCATTTT.